The 20 T cell receptor beta chains below come from one sample, sequenced in a study of T cells in Graves' hyperthyroidism and ophthalmopathy. Amplification targeted TCR beta CDR3 regions from RNA transcripts. The study used the HTBI primer set for a first-round RT-PCR of the TCR CDR3. TCRdb processed the multiplex PCR reads anew with MiXCR; each CDR3 protein has one entry. The sample holds around 560,000 distinct CDR3 sequences, over 15% seen once. The source material was blood. These receptor sequences come from a woman in her late teens or twenties with Graves' hyperthyroidism.

The chain is built from TRBV2 and TRBJ2-2; D might be TRBD1 (6 bases). This CDR3 spans 15 amino acids. In germline, CDR1 is SNHLY, CDR2 FYNNEI. The V end was cut by 5 bases, the J end by 4 bases, with 14 bases between. The CDR3 DNA follows: TGTGCCAGCAGTTCGGCACAGGGAACCACCGGGGAGCTGTTTTTT. Its protein product is CASSSAQGTTGELFF.

In its sample, this clonotype was seen many times. The J gene is TRBJ1-5, the V gene TRBV30; the D is unclear. V lost 4 bases and J 5 bases, leaving 15 bases between the germline ends. The V gene's germline CDR1 is GTSNPN and CDR2 SVGIG (reference sequence). This CDR3 region has 14 residues. This CDR3 is CAWKSGADDQPQHF. In DNA form, the CDR3 reads TGTGCCTGGAAATCTGGTGCGGATGATCAGCCCCAGCATTTT.

This clonotype was observed many times. This chain links TRBV12-3 or TRBV12-4 with TRBJ2-3; 7 positions agree with TRBD2. The CDR3 is made up of 15 amino acids. The J segment lost 5 bases and the V segment lost 5 bases, leaving 10 bases of the junction unmatched. CDR3 in amino acids: CASSPLGGRRDTQYF. CDR3 coding DNA: TGTGCCAGCAGTCCCTTGGGAGGGCGGCGAGATACGCAGTATTTT.

The rearrangement joins TRBV5-1 to TRBJ2-2; 8 bases align to TRBD2. J gave up 6 bases and V 0 bases, and 7 bases lay outside the gene matches. Per germline, CDR1 SGHRS and CDR2 YFSETQ. CDR3 size: 16 residues. The CDR3 spells CASSLVVTSESGELFF. CDR3 sequence (DNA): TGCGCCAGCAGCTTGGTGGTGACTAGCGAGTCCGGGGAGCTGTTTTTT. The variable domain in full, completed from reference TRBV5-1 and TRBJ2-2, reads KAGVTQTPRYLIKTRGQQVTLSCSPISGHRSVSWYQQTPGQGLQFLFEYFSETQRNKGNFPGRFSGRQFSNSRSEMNVSTLELGDSALYLCASSLVVTSESGELFFGEGSRLTVL.

This clonotype was seen more than once but under ten times. The chain employs TRBV5-4 and TRBJ1-1; D possibly corresponds to TRBD1 (6 bases). The V end lost 4 bases, the J end lost 2 bases, and 24 bases lay between the germline ends. Germline lookup yields CDR1 SGHNT and CDR2 YYREEE (reference sequence). The CDR3 covers 18 residues. In DNA form, the CDR3 reads TGTGCCAGCAGCCCCAGCCCTGGACAGCTACCGCCTAACACTGAAGCTTTCTTT. Amino acid sequence: CASSPSPGQLPPNTEAFF.

The chain joins TRBV28 to TRBJ1-5; D call uncertain. The CDR3 extends over 15 amino acids. In germline, CDR1 is MDHEN, CDR2 SYDVKM. Trimming pared 7 bases from V and 9 bases from J, leaving 22 bases between. Written as DNA, the CDR3 is TGTGCCAGCACCTCCGGTGCAGACCCGGTAAGGCCCCAGCATTTT. Encoded protein: CASTSGADPVRPQHF.

This clonotype appeared many times. CDR3 DNA: TGTGCCAGCAGTCGCTCCTGGGTCACAGATACGCAGTATTTT. Its protein product is CASSRSWVTDTQYF. This chain links TRBV27 with TRBJ2-3, with D unclear. CDR1 and CDR2 from the germline V gene are MNHEY and SMNVEV (reference sequence). The CDR3 is made up of 14 amino acids. V dropped 5 bases and J dropped 2 bases, with 11 bases sitting between them.

The J gene is TRBJ2-7, the V gene TRBV7-8; 9 nucleotides agree with TRBD1. Germline V gene lookup returns CDR1 SGHVS and CDR2 FQNEAQ. The CDR3 is 16 residues long. Trimming took 5 bases from V and 2 from J; bases not matched to a gene: 10. This CDR3 reads CASSAPGTGLTYEQYF. CDR3 nucleotide sequence: TGTGCCAGCAGCGCACCCGGGACAGGGCTTACCTACGAGCAGTACTTC.

This clonotype was seen ten or more times. The J gene is TRBJ1-4, the V gene TRBV20-1; TRBD1 is a possible D gene (5 bases). Germline values: CDR1 DFQATT, CDR2 SNEGSKA (reference sequence). There are 12 residues in the CDR3. Trimming cost V 7 bases and J 4 bases, with 10 bases left between them. CDR3 bases: TGCAGTGTGGGGCAGAATAATGAAAAACTGTTTTTT. Encoded protein: CSVGQNNEKLFF.

The chain employs TRBV27 and TRBJ1-2; 9 bases are a match to TRBD1. Trimming took 5 bases from V and 7 from J; bases not matched to a gene: 17. In germline, CDR1 is MNHEY, CDR2 SMNVEV (reference sequence). The CDR3 has 17 residues. DNA for the CDR3: TGTGCCAGCAGTCTCCGTCCCGGGACAGGGCCAAAGGGTGGCTACACCTTC. The encoded protein is CASSLRPGTGPKGGYTF.

V gene TRBV19 combines with J gene TRBJ2-4, with TRBD2 identical over 9 bases. CDR3 size: 16 residues. V shed 4 bases and J 2 bases; nucleotides not matched to a gene: 6. CDR1 and CDR2 from the germline V gene are LNHDA and SQIVND (reference sequence). CDR3 sequence: CASSTLSGGTKNIQYF. The CDR3 nucleotides read TGTGCCAGTAGTACGCTTAGCGGGGGTACCAAAAACATTCAGTACTTC.

A few counts support this clonotype. This chain joins TRBV6-2 or TRBV6-3 and TRBJ2-7; TRBD2 might be the D (6 bases). V was clipped by 6 bases and J by 2 bases, with 17 bases between them. The CDR3 sequence is 15 residues long. CDR1 MNHEY and CDR2 SVGEGT come from the germline V gene. CDR3 bases: TGTGCCAGCAGAAAACCGCGACTAGAAGCCTACGAGCAGTACTTC. Translating it yields CASRKPRLEAYEQYF.

This clonotype has a count of ten or more. This chain connects TRBV6-1 to TRBJ1-2; 9 bases line up with TRBD1. There are 13 residues in the CDR3. The ends lost 5 bases at V and 3 bases at J; junction bases unmatched: 1. Germline-derived CDR1 and CDR2 are MNHNS and SASEGT. CDR3 DNA: TGTGCCAGCAGTTGGGACAGGGACTATGGCTACACCTTC. Its protein product is CASSWDRDYGYTF.

This clonotype was found many times. The chain's CDR3 is CASSLGGGGRADTQYF. CDR3 coding DNA: TGTGCCAGCAGCTTAGGGGGTGGGGGTCGCGCAGATACGCAGTATTTT. The chain uses TRBV7-2 and TRBJ2-3; D is perhaps TRBD1 or TRBD2 (5 bases each). Germline V gene sequence: CDR1 SGHTA, CDR2 FQGNSA. V lost 1 base, J lost 4 bases, and 15 bases lay in between. The CDR3 sequence is 16 residues long.

This clonotype occurred many times. The J gene is TRBJ2-5, the V gene TRBV12-3 or TRBV12-4; the match to TRBD2 covers 9 bases. This CDR3 region has 14 residues. J gave up 1 base and V 6 bases, and 3 bases lay outside the gene matches. CDR3 sequence reads: CASRSSGAQETQYF. The CDR3 DNA reads as TGTGCCAGCAGATCTAGCGGGGCCCAAGAGACCCAGTACTTC.

This clonotype was observed a few times. The chain employs TRBV5-1 and TRBJ1-2, with a weak D call TRBD1 (6 bases). V lost 4 bases to trimming and J lost 6 bases, with 16 bases between them. Looked up from germline, CDR1 is SGHRS and CDR2 is YFSETQ. This CDR3 region has 14 residues. CDR3 amino acids: CASSHNHRTDGYTF. As DNA, the CDR3 is TGCGCCAGCAGCCACAACCACCGGACAGATGGCTACACCTTC.

This clonotype was seen repeatedly, ten times or more. This chain joins TRBV11-2 and TRBJ2-5; perhaps D is TRBD1 or TRBD2 (5 bases each). Germline V lookup: CDR1 SGHAT, CDR2 FQNNGV. The CDR3 runs to 13 residues. V was pared by 8 bases and J by 0 bases, with 10 bases between. The chain's CDR3 is CASGDRNQETQYF. The CDR3 region has the DNA TGTGCCAGCGGGGACCGAAACCAAGAGACCCAGTACTTC.

This clonotype was counted ten times or more. The chain is built from TRBV3-1 and TRBJ1-2; the D gene is possibly TRBD1 (6 bases). CDR1 is LGHDT, CDR2 YNNKEL, per germline (reference sequence). Between the trimmed V and J ends, which lost 1 base and 7 bases, there was a span of 13 bases. CDR3 size: 14 residues. This CDR3 reads CASSQVSGARGYTF. CDR3 nucleotide sequence: TGTGCCAGCAGCCAAGTTTCAGGGGCGCGTGGCTACACCTTC. Together with reference TRBV3-1 and TRBJ1-2, the CDR3 gives the full variable domain: DTAVSQTPKYLVTQMGNDKSIKCEQNLGHDTMYWYKQDSKKFLKIMFSYNNKELIINETVPNRFSPKSPDKAHLNLHINSLELGDSAVYFCASSQVSGARGYTFGSGTRLTVV.

The rearrangement links TRBV4-1 to TRBJ1-6; TRBD1 matches 7 bases. Germline CDR1 is MGHRA and CDR2 is YSYEKL. V trimming: 4 bases; J trimming: 7 bases; junction bases outside the gene matches: 4. The CDR3 extends over 14 amino acids. The CDR3 region is CASSPTGWNSPLHF. The CDR3 DNA follows: TGCGCCAGCAGCCCGACAGGGTGGAATTCACCCCTCCACTTT.

The chain joins TRBV28 to TRBJ1-6, with no clear D. Looked up from germline, CDR1 is MDHEN and CDR2 is SYDVKM. This CDR3 contains 17 residues. Trimming cost V 6 bases and J 8 bases, with 23 bases left between them. The CDR3 spells CASSSGFPLSQDSPLHF. In DNA, the CDR3 is TGTGCCAGCAGCTCGGGTTTCCCACTAAGCCAAGATTCACCCCTCCACTTT.